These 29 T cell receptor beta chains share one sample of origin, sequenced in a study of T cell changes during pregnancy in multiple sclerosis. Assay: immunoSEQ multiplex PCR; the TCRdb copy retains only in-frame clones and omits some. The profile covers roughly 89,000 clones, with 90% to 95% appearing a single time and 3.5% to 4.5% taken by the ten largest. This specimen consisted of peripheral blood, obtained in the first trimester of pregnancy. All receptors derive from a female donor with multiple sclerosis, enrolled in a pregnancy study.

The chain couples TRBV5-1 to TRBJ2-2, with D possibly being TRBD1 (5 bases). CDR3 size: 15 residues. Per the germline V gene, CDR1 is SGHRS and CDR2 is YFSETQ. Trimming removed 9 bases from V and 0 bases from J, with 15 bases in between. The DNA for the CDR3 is TGCGCCACTGCCCAGGGTGGGGCGAACACCGGGGAGCTGTTTTTT. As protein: CATAQGGANTGELFF.

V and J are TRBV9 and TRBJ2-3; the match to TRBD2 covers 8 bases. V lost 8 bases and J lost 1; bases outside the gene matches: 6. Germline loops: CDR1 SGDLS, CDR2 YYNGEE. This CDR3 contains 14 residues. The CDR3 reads CASGAGGRTDTQYF. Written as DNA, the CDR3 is TGTGCCAGTGGGGCGGGGGGCCGCACAGATACGCAGTATTTT.

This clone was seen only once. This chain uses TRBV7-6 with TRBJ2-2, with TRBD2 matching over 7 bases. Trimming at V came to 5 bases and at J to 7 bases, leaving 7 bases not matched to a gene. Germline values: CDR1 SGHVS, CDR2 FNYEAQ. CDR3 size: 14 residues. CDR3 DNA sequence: TGTGCCAGCAGCCCTCCCAAGCGGGGCGGGGAGCTGTTTTTT. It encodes CASSPPKRGGELFF. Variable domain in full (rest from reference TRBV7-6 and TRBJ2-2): GAGVSQSPRYKVTKRGQDVALRCDPISGHVSLYWYRQALGQGPEFLTYFNYEAQQDKSGLPNDRFSAERPEGSISTLTIQRTEQRDSAMYRCASSPPKRGGELFFGEGSRLTVL.

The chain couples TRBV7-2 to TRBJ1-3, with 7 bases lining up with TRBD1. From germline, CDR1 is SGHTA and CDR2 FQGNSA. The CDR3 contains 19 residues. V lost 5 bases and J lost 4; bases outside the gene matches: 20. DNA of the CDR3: TGTGCCAGCAGCAGTACCGGAACAGGGGTGCGTCGGGGAGGAAACACCATATATTTT. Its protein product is CASSSTGTGVRRGGNTIYF.

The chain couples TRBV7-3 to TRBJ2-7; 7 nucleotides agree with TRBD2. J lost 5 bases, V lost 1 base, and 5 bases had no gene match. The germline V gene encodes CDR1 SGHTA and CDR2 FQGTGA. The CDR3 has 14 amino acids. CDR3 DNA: TGTGCCAGCAGCTTAATGGGGGGGAGCCACGAGCAGTACTTC. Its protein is CASSLMGGSHEQYF.

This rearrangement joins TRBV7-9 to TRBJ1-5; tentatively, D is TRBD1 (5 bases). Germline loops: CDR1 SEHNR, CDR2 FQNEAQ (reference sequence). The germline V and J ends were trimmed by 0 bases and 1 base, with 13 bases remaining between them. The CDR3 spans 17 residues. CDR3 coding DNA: TGTGCCAGCAGCTTAGCTCAGGGTCTTGAAAGCAATCAGCCCCAGCATTTT. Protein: CASSLAQGLESNQPQHF.

The DNA for the CDR3 is TGTGCCAGCAGTTACTGGGGGGATGAAAAACTGTTTTTT. Its translation is CASSYWGDEKLFF. The chain couples TRBV6-5 to TRBJ1-4, with D possibly matching TRBD1 (5 bases). Trimming pared 1 base from V and 6 bases from J, leaving 6 bases between. Germline CDR1 reads MNHEY; CDR2 reads SVGAGI. The CDR3 is made up of 13 amino acids.

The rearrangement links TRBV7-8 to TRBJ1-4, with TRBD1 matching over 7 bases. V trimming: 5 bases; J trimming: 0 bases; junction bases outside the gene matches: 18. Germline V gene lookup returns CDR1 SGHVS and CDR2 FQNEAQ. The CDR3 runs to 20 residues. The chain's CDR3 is CASSNTGTAITGPTNEKLFF. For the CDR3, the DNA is TGTGCCAGCAGCAATACCGGGACAGCGATTACAGGACCAACTAATGAAAAACTGTTTTTT. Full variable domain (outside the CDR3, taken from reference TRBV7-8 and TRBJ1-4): GAGVSQSPRYKVAKRGQDVALRCDPISGHVSLFWYQQALGQGPEFLTYFQNEAQLDKSGLPSDRFFAERPEGSVSTLKIQRTQQEDSAVYLCASSNTGTAITGPTNEKLFFGSGTQLSVL.

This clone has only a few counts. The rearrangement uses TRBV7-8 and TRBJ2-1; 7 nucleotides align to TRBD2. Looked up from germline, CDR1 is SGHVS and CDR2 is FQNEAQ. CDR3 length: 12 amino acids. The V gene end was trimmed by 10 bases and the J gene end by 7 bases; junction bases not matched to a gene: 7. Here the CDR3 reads CAISPGGNEQFF. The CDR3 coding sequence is TGTGCCATCTCCCCCGGGGGGAATGAGCAGTTCTTC.

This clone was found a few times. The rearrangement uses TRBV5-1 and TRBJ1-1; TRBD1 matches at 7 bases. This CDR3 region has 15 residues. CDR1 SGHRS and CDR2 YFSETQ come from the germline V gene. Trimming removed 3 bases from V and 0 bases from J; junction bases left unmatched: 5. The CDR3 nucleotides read TGCGCCAGCAGCTCGAAACAGGGGTTGAACACTGAAGCTTTCTTT. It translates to CASSSKQGLNTEAFF.

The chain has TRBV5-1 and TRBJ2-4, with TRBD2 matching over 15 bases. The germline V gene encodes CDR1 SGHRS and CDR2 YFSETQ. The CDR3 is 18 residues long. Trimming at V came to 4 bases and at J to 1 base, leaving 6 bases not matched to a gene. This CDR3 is CASSRTSGGALAKNIQYF. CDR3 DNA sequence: TGCGCCAGCAGCAGGACTAGCGGGGGGGCTCTGGCCAAAAACATTCAGTACTTC.

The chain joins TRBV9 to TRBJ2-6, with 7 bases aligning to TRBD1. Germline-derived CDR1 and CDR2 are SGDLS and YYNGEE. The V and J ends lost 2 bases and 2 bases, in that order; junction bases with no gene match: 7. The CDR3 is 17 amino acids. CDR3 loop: CASSVIQGETGANVLTF. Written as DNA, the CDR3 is TGTGCCAGCAGCGTTATTCAGGGGGAGACTGGGGCCAACGTCCTGACTTTC.

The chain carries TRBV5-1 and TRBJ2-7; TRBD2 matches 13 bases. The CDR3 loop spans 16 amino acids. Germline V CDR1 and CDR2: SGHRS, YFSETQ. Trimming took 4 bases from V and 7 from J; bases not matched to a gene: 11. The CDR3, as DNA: TGCGCCAGCAGCAGGGGACTAGCGGGGCCGGGCGCGGAGCAGTACTTC. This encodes CASSRGLAGPGAEQYF.

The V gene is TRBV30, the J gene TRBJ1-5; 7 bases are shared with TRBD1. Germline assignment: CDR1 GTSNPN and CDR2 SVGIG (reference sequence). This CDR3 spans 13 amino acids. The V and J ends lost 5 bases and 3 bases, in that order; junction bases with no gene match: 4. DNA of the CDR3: TGTGCCTGGGCAGGGGGTGACAATCAGCCCCAGCATTTT. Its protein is CAWAGGDNQPQHF.

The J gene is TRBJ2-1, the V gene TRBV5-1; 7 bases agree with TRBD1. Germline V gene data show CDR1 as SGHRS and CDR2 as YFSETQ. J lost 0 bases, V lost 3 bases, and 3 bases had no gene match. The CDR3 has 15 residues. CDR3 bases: TGCGCCAGCAGCTCTGGGGACAGCTCCTACAATGAGCAGTTCTTC. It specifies CASSSGDSSYNEQFF.

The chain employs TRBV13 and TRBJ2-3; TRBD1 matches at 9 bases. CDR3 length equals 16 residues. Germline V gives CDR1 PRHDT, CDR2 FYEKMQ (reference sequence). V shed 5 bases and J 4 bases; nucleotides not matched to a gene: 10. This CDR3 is CASSPRGTGRSDTQYF. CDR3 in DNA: TGTGCCAGCAGCCCCCGCGGGACAGGGAGGTCAGATACGCAGTATTTT.

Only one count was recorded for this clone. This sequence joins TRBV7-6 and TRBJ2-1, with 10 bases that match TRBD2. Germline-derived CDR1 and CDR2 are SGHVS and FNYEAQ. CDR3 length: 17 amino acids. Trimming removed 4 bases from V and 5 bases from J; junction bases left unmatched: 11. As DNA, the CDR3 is TGTGCCAGCAGCTGGCCGAAAACTAGCGGGGCTAACAATGAGCAGTTCTTC. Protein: CASSWPKTSGANNEQFF.

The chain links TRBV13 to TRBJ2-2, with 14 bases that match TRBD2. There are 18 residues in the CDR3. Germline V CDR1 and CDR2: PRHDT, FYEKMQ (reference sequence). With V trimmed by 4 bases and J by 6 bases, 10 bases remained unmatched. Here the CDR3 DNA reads TGTGCCAGCAGCTCGGCGACTAGCGGGGGGGCCGGGGCCGGGGAGCTGTTTTTT. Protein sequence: CASSSATSGGAGAGELFF. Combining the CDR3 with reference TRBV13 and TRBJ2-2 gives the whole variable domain AAGVIQSPRHLIKEKRETATLKCYPIPRHDTVYWYQQGPGQDPQFLISFYEKMQSDKGSIPDRFSAQQFSDYHSELNMSSLELGDSALYFCASSSATSGGAGAGELFFGEGSRLTVL.

The CDR3 DNA sequence: TGTGCCAGCAGCCAGCGGGGGTTCGATAGCGGGGAGCTGTTTTTT. Its protein product is CASSQRGFDSGELFF. This chain links TRBV5-5 with TRBJ2-2, with 8 bases matching TRBD2. Germline trimming cut 4 bases from V and 7 bases from J; bases unmatched to any gene: 9. From germline, CDR1 is SGHKS and CDR2 YYEKEE (reference sequence). The CDR3 runs to 15 residues.

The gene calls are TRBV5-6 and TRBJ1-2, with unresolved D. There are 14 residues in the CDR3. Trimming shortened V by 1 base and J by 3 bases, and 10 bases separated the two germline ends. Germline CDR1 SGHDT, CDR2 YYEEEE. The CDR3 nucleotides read TGTGCCAGCAGCTTGCCGCAGCAGGACTATGGCTACACCTTC. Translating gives CASSLPQQDYGYTF.

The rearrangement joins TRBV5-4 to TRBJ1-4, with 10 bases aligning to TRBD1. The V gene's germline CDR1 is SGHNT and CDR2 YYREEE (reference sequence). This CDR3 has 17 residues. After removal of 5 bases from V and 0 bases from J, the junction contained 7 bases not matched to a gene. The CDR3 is CASSYKTGGATNEKLFF. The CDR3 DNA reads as TGTGCCAGCAGTTACAAGACAGGGGGCGCAACTAATGAAAAACTGTTTTTT.

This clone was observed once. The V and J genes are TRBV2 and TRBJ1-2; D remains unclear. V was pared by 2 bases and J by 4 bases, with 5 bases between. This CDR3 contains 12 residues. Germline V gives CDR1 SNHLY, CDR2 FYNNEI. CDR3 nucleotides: TGTGCCAGCAGTGAACTGGCCTATGGCTACACCTTC. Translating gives CASSELAYGYTF. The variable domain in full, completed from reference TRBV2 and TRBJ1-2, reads EPEVTQTPSHQVTQMGQEVILRCVPISNHLYFYWYRQILGQKVEFLVSFYNNEISEKSEIFDDQFSVERPDGSNFTLKIRSTKLEDSAMYFCASSELAYGYTFGSGTRLTVV.

Here the CDR3 reads CASSEGTGPGNTIYF. The CDR3 DNA sequence: TGTGCCAGCAGTGAAGGGACAGGGCCCGGAAACACCATATATTTT. The chain carries TRBV6-1 and TRBJ1-3; 8 bases are a match to TRBD1. Germline values: CDR1 MNHNS, CDR2 SASEGT. J was trimmed by 4 bases and V by 1 base; bases with no gene match: 3. This CDR3 comprises 15 residues.

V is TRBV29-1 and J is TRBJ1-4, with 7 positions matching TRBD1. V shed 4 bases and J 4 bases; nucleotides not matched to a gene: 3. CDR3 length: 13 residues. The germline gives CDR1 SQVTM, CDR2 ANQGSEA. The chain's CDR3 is CSVGQGGNEKLFF. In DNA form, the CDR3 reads TGCAGCGTTGGACAGGGTGGTAATGAAAAACTGTTTTTT.

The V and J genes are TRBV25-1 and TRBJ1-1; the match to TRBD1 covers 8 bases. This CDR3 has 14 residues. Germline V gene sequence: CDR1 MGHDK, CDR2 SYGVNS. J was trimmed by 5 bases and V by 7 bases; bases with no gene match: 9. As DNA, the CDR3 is TGTGCCAGCACGACGACAGGGGATTGGACTGAAGCTTTCTTT. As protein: CASTTTGDWTEAFF.

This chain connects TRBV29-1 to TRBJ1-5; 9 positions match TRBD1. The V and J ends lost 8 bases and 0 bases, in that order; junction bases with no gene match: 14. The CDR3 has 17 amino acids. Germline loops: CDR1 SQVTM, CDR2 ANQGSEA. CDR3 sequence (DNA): TGCAGCCCCCGAGTAGGACAGGGGCCCGATAGCAATCAGCCCCAGCATTTT. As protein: CSPRVGQGPDSNQPQHF. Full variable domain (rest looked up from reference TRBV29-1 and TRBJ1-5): SAVISQKPSRDICQRGTSLTIQCQVDSQVTMMFWYRQQPGQSLTLIATANQGSEATYESGFVIDKFPISRPNLTFSTLTVSNMSPEDSSIYLCSPRVGQGPDSNQPQHFGDGTRLSIL.

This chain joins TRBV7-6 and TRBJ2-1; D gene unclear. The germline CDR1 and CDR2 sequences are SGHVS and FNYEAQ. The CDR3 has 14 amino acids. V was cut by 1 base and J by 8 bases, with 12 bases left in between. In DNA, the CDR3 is TGTGCCAGCAGCTTAGTGGGCGAAGGCCATGAGCAGTTCTTC. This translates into CASSLVGEGHEQFF. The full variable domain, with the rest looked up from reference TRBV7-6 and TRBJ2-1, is GAGVSQSPRYKVTKRGQDVALRCDPISGHVSLYWYRQALGQGPEFLTYFNYEAQQDKSGLPNDRFSAERPEGSISTLTIQRTEQRDSAMYRCASSLVGEGHEQFFGPGTRLTVL.

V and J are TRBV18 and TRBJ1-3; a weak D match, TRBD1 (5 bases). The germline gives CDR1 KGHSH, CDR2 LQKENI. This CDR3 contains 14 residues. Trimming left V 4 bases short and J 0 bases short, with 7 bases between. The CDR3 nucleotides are TGTGCCAGCTCACTAGACAGCTCTGGAAACACCATATATTTT. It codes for CASSLDSSGNTIYF.

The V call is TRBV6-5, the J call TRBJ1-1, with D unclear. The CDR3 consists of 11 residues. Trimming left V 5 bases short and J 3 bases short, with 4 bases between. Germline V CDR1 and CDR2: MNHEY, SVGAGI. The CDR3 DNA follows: TGTGCCAGCAGTCGGGACACTGAAGCTTTCTTT. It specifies CASSRDTEAFF.